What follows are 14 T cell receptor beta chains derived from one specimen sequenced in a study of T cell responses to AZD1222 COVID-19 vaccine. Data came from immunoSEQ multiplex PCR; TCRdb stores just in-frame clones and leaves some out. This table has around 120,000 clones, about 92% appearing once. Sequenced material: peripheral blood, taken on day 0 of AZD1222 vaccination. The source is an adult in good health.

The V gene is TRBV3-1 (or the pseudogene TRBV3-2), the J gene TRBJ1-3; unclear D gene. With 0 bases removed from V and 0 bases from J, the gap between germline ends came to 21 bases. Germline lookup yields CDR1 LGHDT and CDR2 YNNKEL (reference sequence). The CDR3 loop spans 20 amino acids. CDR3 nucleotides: TGTGCCAGCAGCCAAGATCTTACGTTGGGCAGTCTTCTCTCTGGAAACACCATATATTTT. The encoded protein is CASSQDLTLGSLLSGNTIYF.

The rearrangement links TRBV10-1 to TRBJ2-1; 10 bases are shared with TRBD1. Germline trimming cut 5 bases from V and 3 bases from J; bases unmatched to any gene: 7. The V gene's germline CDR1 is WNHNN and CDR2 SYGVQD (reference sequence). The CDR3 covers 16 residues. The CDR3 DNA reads TGCGCCAGCAGTATAGGACAGGGGGTTAACTACAATGAGCAGTTCTTC. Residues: CASSIGQGVNYNEQFF.

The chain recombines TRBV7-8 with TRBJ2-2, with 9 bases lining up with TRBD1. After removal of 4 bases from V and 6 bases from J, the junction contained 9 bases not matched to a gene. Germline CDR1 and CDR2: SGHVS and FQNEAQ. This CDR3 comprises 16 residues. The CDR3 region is CASSSFTGGLPGELFF. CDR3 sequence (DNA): TGTGCCAGCAGCTCCTTTACAGGGGGCCTCCCCGGGGAGCTGTTTTTT.

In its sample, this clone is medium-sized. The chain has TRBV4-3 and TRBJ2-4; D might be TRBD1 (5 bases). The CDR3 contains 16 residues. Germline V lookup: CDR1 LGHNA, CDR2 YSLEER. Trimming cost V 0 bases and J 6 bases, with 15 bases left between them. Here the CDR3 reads CASSQETLTDRNIQYF. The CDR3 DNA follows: TGCGCCAGCAGCCAAGAGACCCTTACTGACAGAAACATTCAGTACTTC.

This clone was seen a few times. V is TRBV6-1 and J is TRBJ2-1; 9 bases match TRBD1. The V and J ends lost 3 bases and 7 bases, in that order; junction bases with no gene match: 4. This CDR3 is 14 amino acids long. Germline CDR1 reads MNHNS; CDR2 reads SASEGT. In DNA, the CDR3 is TGTGCCAGCAGTGATGGGACAGGGTCGAATGAGCAGTTCTTC. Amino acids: CASSDGTGSNEQFF.

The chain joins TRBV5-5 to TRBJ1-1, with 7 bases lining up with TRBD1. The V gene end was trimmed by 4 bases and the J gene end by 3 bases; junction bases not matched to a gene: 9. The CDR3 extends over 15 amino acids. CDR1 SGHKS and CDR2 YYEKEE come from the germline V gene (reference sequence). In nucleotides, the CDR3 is TGTGCCAGCAGCCCGAGACAGGGCCATGACACTGAAGCTTTCTTT. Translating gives CASSPRQGHDTEAFF.

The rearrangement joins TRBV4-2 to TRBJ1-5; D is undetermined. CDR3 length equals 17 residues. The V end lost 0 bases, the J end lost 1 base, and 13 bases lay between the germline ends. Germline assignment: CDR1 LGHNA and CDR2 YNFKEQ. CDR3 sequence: CASSQDLESFSNQPQHF. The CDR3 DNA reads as TGTGCCAGCAGCCAAGATTTAGAGAGTTTCAGCAATCAGCCCCAGCATTTT.

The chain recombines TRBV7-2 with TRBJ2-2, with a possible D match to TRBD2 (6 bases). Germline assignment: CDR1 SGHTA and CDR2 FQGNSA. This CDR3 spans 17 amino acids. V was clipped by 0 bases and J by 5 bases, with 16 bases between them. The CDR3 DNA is TGTGCCAGCAGCTTAGCTGGCGAGACTAGTCGGACCGGGGAGCTGTTTTTT. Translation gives CASSLAGETSRTGELFF.

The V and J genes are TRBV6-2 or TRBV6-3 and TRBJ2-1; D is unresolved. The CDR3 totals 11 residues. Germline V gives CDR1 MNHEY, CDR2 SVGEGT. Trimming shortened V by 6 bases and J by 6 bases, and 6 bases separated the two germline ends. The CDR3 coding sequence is TGTGCCAGCAGCATTAGCAATGAGCAGTTCTTC. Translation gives CASSISNEQFF.

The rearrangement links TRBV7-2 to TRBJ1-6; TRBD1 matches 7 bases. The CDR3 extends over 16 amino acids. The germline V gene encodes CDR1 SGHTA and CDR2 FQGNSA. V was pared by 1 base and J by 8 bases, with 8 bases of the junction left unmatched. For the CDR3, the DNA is TGTGCCAGCAGCTTAGATCCCGGGACAGTTTATTCACCCCTCCACTTT. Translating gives CASSLDPGTVYSPLHF.

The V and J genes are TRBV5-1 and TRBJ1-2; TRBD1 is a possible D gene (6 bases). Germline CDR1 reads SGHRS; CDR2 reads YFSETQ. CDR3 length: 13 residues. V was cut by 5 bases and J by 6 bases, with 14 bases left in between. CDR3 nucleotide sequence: TGCGCCAGCAGTTGGGACATCCCCAATGGCTACACCTTC. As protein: CASSWDIPNGYTF. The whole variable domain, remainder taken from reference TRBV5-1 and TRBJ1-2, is KAGVTQTPRYLIKTRGQQVTLSCSPISGHRSVSWYQQTPGQGLQFLFEYFSETQRNKGNFPGRFSGRQFSNSRSEMNVSTLELGDSALYLCASSWDIPNGYTFGSGTRLTVV.

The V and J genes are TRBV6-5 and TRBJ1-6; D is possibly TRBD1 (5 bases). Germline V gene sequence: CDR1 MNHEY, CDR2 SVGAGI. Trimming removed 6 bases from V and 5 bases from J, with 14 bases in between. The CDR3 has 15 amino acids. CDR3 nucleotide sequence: TGTGCCAGCAGCCCACAGGTTTTCAATAATTCACCCCTCCACTTT. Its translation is CASSPQVFNNSPLHF.

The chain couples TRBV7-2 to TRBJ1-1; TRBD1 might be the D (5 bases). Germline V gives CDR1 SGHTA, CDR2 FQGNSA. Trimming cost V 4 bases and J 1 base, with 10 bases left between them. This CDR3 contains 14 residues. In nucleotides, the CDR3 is TGTGCCAGCAGCTCTCACAGGTGGAACACTGAAGCTTTCTTT. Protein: CASSSHRWNTEAFF. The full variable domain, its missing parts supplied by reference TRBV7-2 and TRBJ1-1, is GAGVSQSPSNKVTEKGKDVELRCDPISGHTALYWYRQSLGQGLEFLIYFQGNSAPDKSGLPSDRFSAERTGGSVSTLTIQRTQQEDSAVYLCASSSHRWNTEAFFGQGTRLTVV.

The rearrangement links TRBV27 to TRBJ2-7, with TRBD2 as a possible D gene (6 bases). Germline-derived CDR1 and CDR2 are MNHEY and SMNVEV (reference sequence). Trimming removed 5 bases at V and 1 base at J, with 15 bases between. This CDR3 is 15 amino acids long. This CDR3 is CASSPVETRSYEQYF. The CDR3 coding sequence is TGTGCCAGCAGTCCCGTCGAGACTAGGTCCTACGAGCAGTACTTC.